The source of this T cell receptor beta chain is a study of T cell responses to AZD1222 COVID-19 vaccine. General study results and limits: It was only after the peak T cell response that any repertoires were sampled. At 160-218 and 743-854, vaccine-associated CD4 TCRs were dominant, and they spanned spike. Receipt of two AZD1222 doses was followed by a rise in Spike-specific TCR breadth and depth. The sample set comprised mostly white British donors with more females, and clonal diversity was possibly underestimated.

Clones were read by immunoSEQ multiplex PCR, and TCRdb kept only the in-frame ones, dropping some. The sample shows 110,000 or so clones, 90% to 95% of them seen only once. Looked up from germline, CDR1 is LNHDA and CDR2 is SQIVND (reference sequence). The CDR3 totals 15 residues. The V end lost 5 bases, the J end lost 5 bases, and 15 bases lay between the germline ends. On this clone itself: Its antigen is still unknown.

The receptor's source is an adult in good health. The chain is built from TRBV19 and TRBJ1-4; tentatively, D is TRBD1 (6 bases). The sample in question was peripheral blood, obtained on day 0 of AZD1222 vaccination. CDR3 residues: CASSPTGTTNEKLFF. As DNA, the CDR3 is TGTGCCAGTAGTCCTACAGGGACCACGAATGAAAAACTGTTTTTT.